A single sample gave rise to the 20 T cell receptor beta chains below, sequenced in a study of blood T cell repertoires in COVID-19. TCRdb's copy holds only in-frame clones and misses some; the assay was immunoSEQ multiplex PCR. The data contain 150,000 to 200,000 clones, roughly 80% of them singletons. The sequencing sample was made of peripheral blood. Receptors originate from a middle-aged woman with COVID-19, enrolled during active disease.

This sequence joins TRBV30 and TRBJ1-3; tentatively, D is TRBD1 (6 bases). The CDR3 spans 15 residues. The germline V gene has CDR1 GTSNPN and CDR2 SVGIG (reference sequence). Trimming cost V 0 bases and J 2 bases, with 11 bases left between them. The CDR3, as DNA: TGTGCCTGGAGTGTTTTGGCAGGGGCTGGAAACACCATATATTTT. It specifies CAWSVLAGAGNTIYF.

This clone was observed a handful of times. The CDR3 reads CASSSGLAATDTQYF. The CDR3 DNA is TGTGCCAGCAGCTCGGGACTAGCGGCCACAGATACGCAGTATTTT. This chain connects TRBV7-3 to TRBJ2-3; 11 nucleotides line up with TRBD2. Germline V gene lookup returns CDR1 SGHTA and CDR2 FQGTGA. This CDR3 has 15 residues. V lost 4 bases, J lost 2 bases, and 2 bases stayed unmatched.

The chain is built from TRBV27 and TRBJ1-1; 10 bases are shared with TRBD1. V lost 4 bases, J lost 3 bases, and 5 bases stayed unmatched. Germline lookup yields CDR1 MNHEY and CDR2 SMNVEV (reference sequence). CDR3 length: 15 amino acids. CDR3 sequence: CASSSYGQGDTEAFF. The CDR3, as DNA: TGTGCCAGCAGTTCGTACGGACAGGGGGACACTGAAGCTTTCTTT.

The CDR3 sequence is CASSQDSYNEKLFF. The CDR3 nucleotides read TGTGCCAGCAGCCAAGACAGTTATAATGAAAAACTGTTTTTT. The V call is TRBV4-2, the J call TRBJ1-4; no clear D gene. The V end was cut by 0 bases, the J end by 4 bases, with 6 bases between. Germline CDR1 is LGHNA and CDR2 is YNFKEQ. This CDR3 region has 14 residues.

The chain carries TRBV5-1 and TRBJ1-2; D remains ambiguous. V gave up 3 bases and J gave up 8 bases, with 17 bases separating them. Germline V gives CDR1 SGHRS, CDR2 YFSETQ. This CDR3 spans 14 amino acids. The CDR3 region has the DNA TGCGCCAGCAGCTATGAGGAGCGCCCGGGGGGCTACACCTTC. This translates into CASSYEERPGGYTF.

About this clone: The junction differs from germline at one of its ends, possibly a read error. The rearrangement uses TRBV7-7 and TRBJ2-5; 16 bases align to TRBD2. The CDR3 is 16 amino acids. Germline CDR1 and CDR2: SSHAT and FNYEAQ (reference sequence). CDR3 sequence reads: CASSLGLAGGQETQYF. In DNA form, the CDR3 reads TGTGCTAGCAGCTTGGGACTAGCGGGAGGGCAAGAGACCCAGTACTTC.

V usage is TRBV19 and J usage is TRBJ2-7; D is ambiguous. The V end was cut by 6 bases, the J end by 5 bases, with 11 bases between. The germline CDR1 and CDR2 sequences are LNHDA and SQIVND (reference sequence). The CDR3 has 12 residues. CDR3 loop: CASSPLIHEQYV. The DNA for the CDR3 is TGTGCCAGTAGCCCTCTTATCCACGAGCAGTACGTC.

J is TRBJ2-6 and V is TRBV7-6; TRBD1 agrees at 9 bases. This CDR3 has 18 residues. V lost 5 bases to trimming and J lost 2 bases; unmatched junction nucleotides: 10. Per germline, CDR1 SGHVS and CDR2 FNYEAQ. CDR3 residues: CASSPKPRTGAGANVLTF. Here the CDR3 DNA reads TGTGCCAGCAGCCCGAAACCGAGGACAGGGGCTGGGGCCAACGTCCTGACTTTC.

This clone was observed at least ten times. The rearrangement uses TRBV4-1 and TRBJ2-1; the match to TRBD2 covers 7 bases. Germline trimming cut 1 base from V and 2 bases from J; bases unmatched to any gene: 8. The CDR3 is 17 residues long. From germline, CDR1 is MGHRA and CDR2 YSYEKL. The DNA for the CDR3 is TGCGCCAGCAGCCAAGGGCCAGCGGCGGGAGCCTACAATGAGCAGTTCTTC. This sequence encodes CASSQGPAAGAYNEQFF.

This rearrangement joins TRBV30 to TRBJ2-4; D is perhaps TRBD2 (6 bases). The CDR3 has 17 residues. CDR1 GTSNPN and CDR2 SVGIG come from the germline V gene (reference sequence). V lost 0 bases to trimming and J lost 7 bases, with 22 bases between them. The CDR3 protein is CAWSVLLAAGRGNIQYF. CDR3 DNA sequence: TGTGCCTGGAGTGTACTGTTGGCAGCAGGACGGGGGAACATTCAGTACTTC.

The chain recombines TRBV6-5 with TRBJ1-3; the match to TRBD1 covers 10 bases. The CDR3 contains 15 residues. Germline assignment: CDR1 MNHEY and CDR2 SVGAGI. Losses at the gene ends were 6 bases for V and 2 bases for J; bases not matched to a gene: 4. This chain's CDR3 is CASSGTGATGNTIYF. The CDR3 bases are TGTGCCAGCAGCGGGACAGGGGCGACTGGAAACACCATATATTTT.

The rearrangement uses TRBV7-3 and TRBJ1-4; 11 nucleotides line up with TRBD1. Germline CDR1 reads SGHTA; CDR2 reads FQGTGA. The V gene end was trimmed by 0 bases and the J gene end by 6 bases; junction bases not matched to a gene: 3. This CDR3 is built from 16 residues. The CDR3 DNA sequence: TGTGCCAGCAGCTTAACCCGGGACAGGGGGGATGAAAAACTGTTTTTT. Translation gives CASSLTRDRGDEKLFF.

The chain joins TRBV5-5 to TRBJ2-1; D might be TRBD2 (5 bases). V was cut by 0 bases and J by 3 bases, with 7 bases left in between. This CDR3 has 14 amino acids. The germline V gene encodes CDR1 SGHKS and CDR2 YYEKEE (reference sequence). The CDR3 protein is CASSLGTDYNEQFF. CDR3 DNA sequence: TGTGCCAGCAGCTTGGGGACTGACTACAATGAGCAGTTCTTC.

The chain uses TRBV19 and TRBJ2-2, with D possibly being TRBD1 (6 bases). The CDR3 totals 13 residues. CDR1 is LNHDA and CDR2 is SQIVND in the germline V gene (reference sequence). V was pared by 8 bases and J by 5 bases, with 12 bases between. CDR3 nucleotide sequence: TGTGCCAGTCTGGACAGAATGACCGGGGAGCTGTTTTTT. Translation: CASLDRMTGELFF.

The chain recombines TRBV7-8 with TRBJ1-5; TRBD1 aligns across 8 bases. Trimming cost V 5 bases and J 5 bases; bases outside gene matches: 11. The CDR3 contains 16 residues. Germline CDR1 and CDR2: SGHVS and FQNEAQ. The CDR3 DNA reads TGTGCCAGCAGCAAACAGGGGGGGGCGATCGATCAGCCCCAGCATTTT. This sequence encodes CASSKQGGAIDQPQHF.

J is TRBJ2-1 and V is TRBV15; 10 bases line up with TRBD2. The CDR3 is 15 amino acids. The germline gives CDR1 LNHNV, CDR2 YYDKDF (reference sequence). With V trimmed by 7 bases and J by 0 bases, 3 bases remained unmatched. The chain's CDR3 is CATTSSGSSYNEQFF. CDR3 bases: TGTGCCACCACCTCTAGCGGGAGCTCCTACAATGAGCAGTTCTTC.

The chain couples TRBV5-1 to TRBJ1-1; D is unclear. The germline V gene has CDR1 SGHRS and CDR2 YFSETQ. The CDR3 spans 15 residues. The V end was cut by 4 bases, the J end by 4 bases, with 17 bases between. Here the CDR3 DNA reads TGCGCCAGCAGCCCTGGGTTAGGGAGTGGCACTGAAGCTTTCTTT. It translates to CASSPGLGSGTEAFF.

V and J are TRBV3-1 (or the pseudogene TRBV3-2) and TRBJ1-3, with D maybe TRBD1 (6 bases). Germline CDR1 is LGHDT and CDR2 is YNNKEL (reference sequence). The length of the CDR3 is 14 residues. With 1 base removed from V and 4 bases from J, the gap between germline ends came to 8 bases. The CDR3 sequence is CASSQVDRGNTIYF. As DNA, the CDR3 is TGTGCCAGCAGCCAAGTCGACAGGGGAAACACCATATATTTT.

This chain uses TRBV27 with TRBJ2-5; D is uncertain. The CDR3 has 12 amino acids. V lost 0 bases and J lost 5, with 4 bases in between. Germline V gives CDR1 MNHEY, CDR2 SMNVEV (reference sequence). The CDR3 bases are TGTGCCAGCAGTTTATCCGGGGAGACCCAGTACTTC. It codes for CASSLSGETQYF.

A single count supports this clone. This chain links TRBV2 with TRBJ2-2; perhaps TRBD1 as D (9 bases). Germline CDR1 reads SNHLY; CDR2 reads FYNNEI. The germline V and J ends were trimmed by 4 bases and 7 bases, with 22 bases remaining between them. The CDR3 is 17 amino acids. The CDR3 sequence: CASSGYSGTGLGGELFF. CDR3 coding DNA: TGTGCCAGCAGTGGATATAGCGGGACAGGGTTGGGCGGGGAGCTGTTTTTT.